These 12 T cell receptor beta chains were sequenced from one sample in a study of T cells in narcolepsy. Sequencing used immunoSEQ multiplex PCR; TCRdb keeps in-frame clones, though not all of them. The sample carries about 30,000 clones, roughly 80% recorded once. The specimen sequenced was CD45RA- memory CD4+ T cells from PBMCs. The receptor source for this set is a human donor with narcolepsy.

V is TRBV10-2 and J is TRBJ1-2; D remains unclear. V was pared by 2 bases and J by 4 bases, with 17 bases between. The CDR3 sequence is 16 residues long. Germline lookup yields CDR1 WSHSY and CDR2 SAAADI. The CDR3 DNA follows: TGCGCCAGCAGTGAGCTGGCCATACATTCGGTCTATGGCTACACCTTC. Protein product: CASSELAIHSVYGYTF.

The chain couples TRBV6-5 to TRBJ2-3, with D tentatively TRBD1 (6 bases). Germline CDR1 and CDR2: MNHEY and SVGAGI. Trimming stripped 2 bases from V and 5 bases from J, with 17 bases between. The CDR3 runs to 16 residues. The CDR3 DNA sequence: TGTGCCAGCAGTTACGAAGCGACAGGAACGGGAGATACGCAGTATTTT. Encoded protein: CASSYEATGTGDTQYF.

The chain combines TRBV6-5 with TRBJ1-1; 7 bases are shared with TRBD1. The ends lost 5 bases at V and 4 bases at J; junction bases unmatched: 10. From germline, CDR1 is MNHEY and CDR2 SVGAGI. This CDR3 has 15 residues. The DNA for the CDR3 is TGTGCCAGCAGTCACCCGATGAGGACAGGCACTGAAGCTTTCTTT. Translation: CASSHPMRTGTEAFF.

CDR3 sequence reads: CASSFGDTYNEKLFF. CDR3 bases: TGTGCCAGCAGCTTTGGGGACACATATAATGAAAAACTGTTTTTT. The genes are TRBV7-9 and TRBJ1-4, with D possibly TRBD1 on 6 matching bases. V lost 3 bases to trimming and J lost 4 bases, with 12 bases between them. The CDR3 is 15 amino acids. The germline CDR1 and CDR2 sequences are SEHNR and FQNEAQ (reference sequence). Full variable domain (outside the CDR3, taken from reference TRBV7-9 and TRBJ1-4): DTGVSQNPRHKITKRGQNVTFRCDPISEHNRLYWYRQTLGQGPEFLTYFQNEAQLEKSRLLSDRFSAERPKGSFSTLEIQRTEQGDSAMYLCASSFGDTYNEKLFFGSGTQLSVL.

This clone was detected once. The rearrangement joins TRBV4-2 to TRBJ2-7; perhaps TRBD2 as D (5 bases). Looked up from germline, CDR1 is LGHNA and CDR2 is YNFKEQ. The V and J ends lost 4 bases and 5 bases respectively, with 18 bases between them. The CDR3 sequence is 15 residues long. CDR3 nucleotide sequence: TGTGCCAGCAGCCCTAACCCTACTAGTCGCCACGAGCAGTACTTC. Encoded protein: CASSPNPTSRHEQYF.

This clone occurred a few times. V is TRBV4-1 and J is TRBJ2-7; a weak D match, TRBD1 (6 bases). The germline V and J ends were trimmed by 5 bases and 6 bases, with 8 bases remaining between them. Germline V lookup: CDR1 MGHRA, CDR2 YSYEKL. The CDR3 loop spans 11 amino acids. The DNA for the CDR3 is TGCGCCAGCAGCTCCAGGGGCGAGCAGTACTTC. Its protein is CASSSRGEQYF.

The V and J genes are TRBV19 and TRBJ1-2, with D tentatively TRBD1 (6 bases). The V end was cut by 4 bases, the J end by 4 bases, with 13 bases between. The CDR3 is 14 amino acids. Germline assignment: CDR1 LNHDA and CDR2 SQIVND (reference sequence). The CDR3 DNA sequence: TGTGCCAGTAGTACCGGGACATCCACCTATGGCTACACCTTC. This translates into CASSTGTSTYGYTF.

V and J are TRBV6-6 and TRBJ2-1; D possibly corresponds to TRBD2 (6 bases). V was clipped by 4 bases and J by 4 bases, with 11 bases between them. The CDR3 has 14 residues. CDR1 is MNHNY, CDR2 SVGAGI, per germline (reference sequence). This CDR3 is CASSFASEYNEQFF. The DNA of the CDR3 is TGTGCCAGCAGTTTTGCTAGCGAATACAATGAGCAGTTCTTC.

Concerning this clone itself: This sample includes further DNA sequences coding for the same CDR3. The rearrangement uses TRBV7-2 and TRBJ2-3; D gene unclear. CDR1 is SGHTA and CDR2 is FQGNSA in the germline V gene. CDR3 size: 13 residues. The V gene lost 2 bases and the J gene lost 3 bases, with 6 bases spanning the gap. The CDR3 region is CASSLYSTDTQYF. In DNA, the CDR3 is TGTGCCAGCAGCTTATACTCGACAGATACGCAGTATTTT.

This clone was detected a few times. The J gene is TRBJ1-3, the V gene TRBV9; D gene unclear. Germline-derived CDR1 and CDR2 are SGDLS and YYNGEE. The CDR3 loop spans 13 amino acids. Trimming cost V 0 bases and J 5 bases, with 6 bases left between them. This CDR3 reads CASSVGERNTIYF. The CDR3 DNA is TGTGCCAGCAGCGTAGGTGAGAGAAACACCATATATTTT.

The chain couples TRBV5-4 to TRBJ1-2, with a tentative D call TRBD1 (5 bases). CDR3 length equals 14 residues. Trimming took 0 bases from V and 4 from J, leaving 10 bases between them. Per the germline V gene, CDR1 is SGHNT and CDR2 is YYREEE (reference sequence). CDR3 loop: CASSLVDQGYGYTF. Here the CDR3 DNA reads TGTGCCAGCAGCTTGGTGGACCAGGGCTATGGCTACACCTTC.

The rearrangement joins TRBV5-6 to TRBJ2-3, with 8 bases fitting TRBD2. Losses at the gene ends were 1 base for V and 6 bases for J; bases not matched to a gene: 7. Germline assignment: CDR1 SGHDT and CDR2 YYEEEE. The CDR3 loop spans 15 amino acids. CDR3 in amino acids: CASSLRGRWGDTQYF. Here the CDR3 DNA reads TGTGCCAGCAGCTTGCGCGGGAGGTGGGGGGATACGCAGTATTTT. The variable domain in full, with the rest retrieved from reference TRBV5-6 and TRBJ2-3, is DAGVTQSPTHLIKTRGQQVTLRCSPKSGHDTVSWYQQALGQGPQFIFQYYEEEERQRGNFPDRFSGHQFPNYSSELNVNALLLGDSALYLCASSLRGRWGDTQYFGPGTRLTVL.